This entry concerns a single TCR beta chain. This CDR3 contains 14 residues. The V gene lost 3 bases and the J gene lost 0 bases, with 6 bases spanning the gap. CDR1 and CDR2 from the germline V gene are MDHEN and SYDVKM. These data originate in a study of blood T cell repertoires in COVID-19. Turning to the study itself: Both acute and convalescent COVID-19 samples were obtained from the United States, Italy and Spain. Sources were T cells, B-cell-depleted T cells, or PBMCs; the material itself was cDNA or gDNA.

Source study methods: Reference gene primer amplification in the assay estimated nucleated cell counts. Method: immunoSEQ multiplex PCR; TCRdb's copy keeps in-frame clones and lacks some. V and J calls and clone size are given by that table; D and trimming were obtained from the DNA. This repertoire shows around 150,000 clones, around nine tenths found once; its top ten account for over 9.5%. The V call is TRBV28, the J call TRBJ1-3, with no clear D. The receptor was derived from a man aged 60-69 years with active or convalescent COVID-19. Sequenced: peripheral blood. The CDR3 DNA is TGTGCCAGCAGTTTTTCAGACTCTGGAAACACCATATATTTT. Translating it yields CASSFSDSGNTIYF.